Included here is one TCR beta chain sequence, with context. The antigen is undetermined. These data come from a study of T cells after yellow fever vaccination. Study-wide results and caveats: It was the secondary response that reached its peak faster, day 5 versus 15, but it was weaker.

There are 16 residues in the CDR3. Germline V gives CDR1 SGHDT, CDR2 YYEEEE. The germline V and J ends were trimmed by 0 bases and 7 bases, with 20 bases remaining between them. From the 5' RACE reads, TCRdb called clonotypes with MiXCR, one entry per CDR3 protein. The sample yields about 630,000 distinct CDR3 sequences, 9% to 15% seen once. This TCR derives from a man between 25 and 39 years old who received the YFV17D yellow fever vaccine. The source material was PBMCs, sampled on the day of the yellow fever booster vaccination. The chain couples TRBV5-6 to TRBJ2-7, with D maybe TRBD1 (6 bases). The CDR3: CASSLGGEAPRGEQYF. Here the CDR3 DNA reads TGTGCCAGCAGCTTGGGAGGGGAAGCACCCAGGGGAGAGCAGTACTTC.